A selection of T cell receptor beta chains follows, all from one sample in a study of blood T cell repertoires in COVID-19. The repertoire was sequenced with immunoSEQ multiplex PCR; TCRdb's copy has only in-frame clones and lacks some. The table shows about 440,000 clones, with 70% to 90% occurring only once. The sample consisted of PBMCs or T cells enriched from blood (not recorded which). Receptors originate from a woman between 18 and 29 years old with acute COVID-19. CDR3s include the opening cysteine and the closing phenylalanine or tryptophan. Each record gives: J gene, clone size, V gene, D gene, CDR3 protein, CDR3 DNA. The D gene is left open where the match is weak. Clone size is given for some rows only: seen once, a few or many times, or a class if the clone is expanded.

>TRBJ1-5|NA|TRBV29-1|TRBD1
CSVVMGTGVDQPQHF
TGCAGCGTTGTTATGGGGACAGGGGTCGATCAGCCCCAGCATTTT
>TRBJ2-7|NA|TRBV6-1|TRBD1
CASSEGTGAYEQYF
TGTGCCAGCAGTGAAGGGACAGGGGCCTACGAGCAGTACTTC
>TRBJ2-3|NA|TRBV28|TRBD1
CASRPGQGSDTQYF
TGTGCCAGCAGGCCGGGACAGGGGTCAGATACGCAGTATTTT
>TRBJ1-1|NA|TRBV7-2|NA
CASSLYPGNTEAFF
TGTGCCAGCAGCTTATATCCGGGGAACACTGAAGCTTTCTTT
>TRBJ2-7|NA|TRBV5-1|TRBD1
CASSYQGASYEQYF
TGCGCCAGCAGTTACCAGGGGGCGAGCTACGAGCAGTACTTC
>TRBJ2-1|NA|TRBV29-1|TRBD1
CSVVFRTGLRNEQFF
TGCAGCGTTGTCTTTAGGACAGGGTTGAGGAATGAGCAGTTCTTC
>TRBJ2-2|NA|TRBV5-1|TRBD2
CASSLEVAGHTGELFF
TGCGCCAGCAGCTTGGAGGTAGCGGGTCACACCGGGGAGCTGTTTTTT
>TRBJ2-5|NA|TRBV5-1|NA
CASSLTGGPGETQYF
TGCGCCAGCAGCTTGACCGGGGGACCAGGTGAGACCCAGTACTTC
>TRBJ1-1|NA|TRBV29-1|NA
CSSRSGGMNTEAFF
TGCAGCTCGCGGTCGGGGGGGATGAACACTGAAGCTTTCTTT
>TRBJ2-1|NA|TRBV7-6|NA
CASSFRFRNYNEQFF
TGTGCCAGCAGCTTCAGGTTCAGGAATTACAATGAGCAGTTCTTC
>TRBJ1-2|NA|TRBV12-3/TRBV12-4|TRBD1
CASSIQGVSGYTF
TGTGCCAGCAGTATTCAGGGGGTTAGCGGCTACACCTTC
>TRBJ1-2|NA|TRBV25-1|TRBD1
CASGTGDGYTF
TGTGCCAGCGGGACAGGGGACGGCTACACCTTC
>TRBJ2-7|NA|TRBV7-9|TRBD1
CASSPRGTGPREQYF
TGTGCCAGCAGCCCACGCGGGACAGGCCCTCGGGAGCAGTACTTC
>TRBJ2-5|NA|TRBV5-8|TRBD2
CATEWGGGDPGTQYF
TGTGCCACCGAGTGGGGCGGGGGGGACCCCGGAACCCAGTACTTC
>TRBJ2-1|NA|TRBV7-9|NA
CASSLYPGGDNEQFF
TGTGCCAGCAGCTTATATCCCGGCGGGGACAATGAGCAGTTCTTC
>TRBJ1-3|NA|TRBV28|NA
CASSLGTNSGNTIYF
TGTGCCAGCAGTTTAGGGACAAACTCTGGAAACACCATATATTTT
>TRBJ2-1|NA|TRBV27|TRBD2
CASSPLAGGPYEQFF
TGTGCCAGCAGTCCTCTAGCGGGAGGGCCCTATGAGCAGTTCTTC
>TRBJ2-7|few|TRBV28|NA
CASSLLLGRDFYEQYF
TGTGCCAGCAGTTTACTGTTGGGGCGGGACTTCTACGAGCAGTACTTC
>TRBJ2-7|NA|TRBV28|TRBD2
CASSLAGQIYEQYF
TGTGCCAGCAGTCTAGCGGGACAAATCTACGAGCAGTACTTC
>TRBJ1-2|NA|TRBV29-1|TRBD1
CSVEDTGRGPDGYTF
TGCAGCGTTGAAGATACGGGCAGGGGGCCGGATGGCTACACCTTC
>TRBJ2-3|NA|TRBV3-1/TRBV3-2|TRBD2
CASSLLAGGADTQYF
TGTGCCAGCAGCCTACTAGCGGGGGGCGCAGATACGCAGTATTTT
>TRBJ1-5|NA|TRBV10-3|NA
CAISEMGGDQPQHF
TGTGCCATCAGTGAAATGGGGGGGGATCAGCCCCAGCATTTT
>TRBJ2-7|NA|TRBV5-1|NA
CASSSTRHYEQYF
TGCGCCAGCAGCTCGACTAGGCACTACGAGCAGTACTTC
>TRBJ2-7|NA|TRBV27|NA
CASSLKPTYEQYF
TGTGCCAGCAGTTTAAAGCCCACTTACGAGCAGTACTTC
>TRBJ2-1|NA|TRBV6-2/TRBV6-3|NA
CASTPGWSVEQFF
TGTGCCAGCACCCCCGGTTGGTCGGTTGAGCAGTTCTTC
>TRBJ1-2|NA|TRBV29-1|NA
CSVEGTDGYTF
TGCAGCGTTGAAGGGACAGATGGCTACACCTTC